The sequence of this T cell receptor (beta chain) was determined in a study of STAT5B mutations in CD4+ large granular lymphocyte leukemia. Overall study: Among healthy donors, a particular HLA allele went with more CDR3 'QG' motifs.

Broader study findings: Without putative leukemic clones, patient CD4-sorted repertoires remained more clonal than healthy CD4+ repertoires.

Regarding this clone: What it binds is unknown.

Original methodology: The detection floor for productive clonotype frequency was 2.59 x 10-5. Data came from immunoSEQ multiplex PCR; TCRdb stores just in-frame clones and leaves some out. The V and J calls and clone size were taken over from that table, and D and trimming were inferred from the DNA. The table has about 34,000 clones, about 70% seen once. Material for sequencing was CD4+ T cells from blood buffy coats. The sequence was collected from a human donor in good health.

This CDR3 is CSVEIGSNQPQHF. The CDR3 coding sequence is TGCAGCGTTGAGATCGGGAGCAATCAGCCCCAGCATTTT. The rearrangement uses TRBV29-1 and TRBJ1-5, with D uncertain. The CDR3 is 13 residues long. Per the germline V gene, CDR1 is SQVTM and CDR2 is ANQGSEA. Between the trimmed V and J ends, which lost 3 bases and 1 base, there was a span of 7 bases.